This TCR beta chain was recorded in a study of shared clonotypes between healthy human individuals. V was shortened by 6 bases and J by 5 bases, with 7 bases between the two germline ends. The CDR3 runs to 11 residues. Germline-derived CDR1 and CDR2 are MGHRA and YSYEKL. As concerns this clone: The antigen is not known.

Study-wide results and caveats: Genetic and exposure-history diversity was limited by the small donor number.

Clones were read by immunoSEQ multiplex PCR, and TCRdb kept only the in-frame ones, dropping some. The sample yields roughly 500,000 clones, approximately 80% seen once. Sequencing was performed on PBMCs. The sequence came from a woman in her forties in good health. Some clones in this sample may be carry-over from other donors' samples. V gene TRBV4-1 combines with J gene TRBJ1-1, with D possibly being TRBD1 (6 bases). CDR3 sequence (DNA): TGCGCCAGCAGAGGGGGGACTGAAGCTTTCTTT. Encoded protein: CASRGGTEAFF.